This T cell receptor beta chain emerged from a study of molecular identifiers for immune sequencing clone quantification. Study findings and constraints: Jurkat TCR RNA that was spiked in from one cell was reportedly detectable among under 1.2 million naive cells. Identical TCR molecules can share a barcode, and this sharing could underestimate highly expanded clone sizes.

Note on this clonotype: Its antigen is as yet unknown.

TCRdb reanalysed the PCR reads using MiXCR and keeps one entry per CDR3 protein. The profile shows a few hundred thousand distinct CDR3 sequences, 20% to 25% of them singletons. CDR1 is SGDLS and CDR2 is YYNGEE in the germline V gene. The CDR3 has 13 amino acids. The V end lost 2 bases, the J end lost 5 bases, and 10 bases lay between the germline ends. This sequence originates from a human donor in good health. Some libraries in this study had Jurkat cell RNA spiked in. The sample consisted of naive CD8+ T cells from blood, with Jurkat cell RNA spiked in. As to subset: FACS-sorted CD8+CD4-CCR7+CD45RA+ naive T cells. The rearrangement links TRBV9 to TRBJ1-2; the D is unclear. The CDR3 DNA is TGTGCCAGCAGCGTCGACGACACGTATGGCTACACCTTC. Protein: CASSVDDTYGYTF.